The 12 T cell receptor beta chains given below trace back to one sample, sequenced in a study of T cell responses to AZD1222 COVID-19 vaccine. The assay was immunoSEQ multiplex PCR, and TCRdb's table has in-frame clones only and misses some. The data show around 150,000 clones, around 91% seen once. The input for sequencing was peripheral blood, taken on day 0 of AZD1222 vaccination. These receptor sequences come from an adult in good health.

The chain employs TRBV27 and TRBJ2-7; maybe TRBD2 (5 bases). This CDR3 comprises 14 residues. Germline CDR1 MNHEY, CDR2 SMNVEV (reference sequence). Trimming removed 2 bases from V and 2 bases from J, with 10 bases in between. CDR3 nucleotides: TGTGCCAGCAGTTTAGTCGGGGTTCCCTACGAGCAGTACTTC. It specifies CASSLVGVPYEQYF.

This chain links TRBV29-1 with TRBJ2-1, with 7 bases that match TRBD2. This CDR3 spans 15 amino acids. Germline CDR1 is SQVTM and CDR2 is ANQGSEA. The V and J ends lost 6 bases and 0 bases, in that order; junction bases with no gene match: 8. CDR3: CSVASGPSSYNEQFF. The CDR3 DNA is TGCAGCGTCGCTAGCGGACCGAGCTCCTACAATGAGCAGTTCTTC.

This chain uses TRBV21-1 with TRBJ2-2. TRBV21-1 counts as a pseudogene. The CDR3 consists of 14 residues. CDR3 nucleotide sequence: TGTGCCAGCGCCTGGGAAACGAACACCGGGGAGCTGTTTTTT. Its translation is CASAWETNTGELFF.

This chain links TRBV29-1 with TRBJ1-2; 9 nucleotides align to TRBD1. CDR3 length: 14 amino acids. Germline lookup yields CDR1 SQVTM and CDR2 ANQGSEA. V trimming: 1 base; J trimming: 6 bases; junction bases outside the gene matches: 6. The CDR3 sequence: CSVEVTGGYDGYTF. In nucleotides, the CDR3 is TGCAGCGTTGAAGTTACAGGGGGCTATGATGGCTACACCTTC.

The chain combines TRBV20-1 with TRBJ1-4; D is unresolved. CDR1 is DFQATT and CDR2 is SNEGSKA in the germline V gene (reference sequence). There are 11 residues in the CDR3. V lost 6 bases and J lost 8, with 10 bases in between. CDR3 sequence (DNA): TGCAGTGCCCCCCTGTCAGAAAAACTGTTTTTT. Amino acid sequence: CSAPLSEKLFF.

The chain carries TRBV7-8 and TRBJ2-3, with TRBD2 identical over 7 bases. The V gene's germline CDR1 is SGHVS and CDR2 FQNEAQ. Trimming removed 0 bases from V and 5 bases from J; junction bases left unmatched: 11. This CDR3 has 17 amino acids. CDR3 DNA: TGTGCCAGCAGCTTAGCGCGGGGCGGGAGAGGGCGAGATACGCAGTATTTT. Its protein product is CASSLARGGRGRDTQYF.

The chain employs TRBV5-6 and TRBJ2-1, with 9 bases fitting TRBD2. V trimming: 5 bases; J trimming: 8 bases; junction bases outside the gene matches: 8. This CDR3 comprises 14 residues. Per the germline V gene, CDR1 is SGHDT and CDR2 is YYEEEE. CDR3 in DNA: TGTGCCAGCAGAGATGGACTAGCGAGCGATGAGCAGTTCTTC. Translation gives CASRDGLASDEQFF.

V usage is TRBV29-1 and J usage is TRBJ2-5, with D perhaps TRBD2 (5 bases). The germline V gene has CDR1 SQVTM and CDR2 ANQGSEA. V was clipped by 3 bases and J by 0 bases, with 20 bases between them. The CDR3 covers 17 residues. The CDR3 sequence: CSVDGAEKVTHQETQYF. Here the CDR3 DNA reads TGCAGCGTTGATGGAGCGGAGAAGGTCACCCACCAAGAGACCCAGTACTTC. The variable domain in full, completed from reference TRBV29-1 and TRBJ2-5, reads SAVISQKPSRDICQRGTSLTIQCQVDSQVTMMFWYRQQPGQSLTLIATANQGSEATYESGFVIDKFPISRPNLTFSTLTVSNMSPEDSSIYLCSVDGAEKVTHQETQYFGPGTRLLVL.

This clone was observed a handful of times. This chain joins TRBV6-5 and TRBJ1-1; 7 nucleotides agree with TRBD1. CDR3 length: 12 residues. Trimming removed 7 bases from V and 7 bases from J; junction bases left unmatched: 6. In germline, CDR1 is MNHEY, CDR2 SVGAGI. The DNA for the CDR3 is TGTGCCAGCATGGGGGGGACAGTTGAAGCTTTCTTT. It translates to CASMGGTVEAFF.

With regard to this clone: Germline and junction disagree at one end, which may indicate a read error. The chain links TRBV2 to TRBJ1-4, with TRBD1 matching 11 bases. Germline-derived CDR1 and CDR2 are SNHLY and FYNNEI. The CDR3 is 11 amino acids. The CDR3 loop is CASRGQGERVF. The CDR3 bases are TGTGCCAGCAGGGGACAGGGGGAAAGGGTTTTT.

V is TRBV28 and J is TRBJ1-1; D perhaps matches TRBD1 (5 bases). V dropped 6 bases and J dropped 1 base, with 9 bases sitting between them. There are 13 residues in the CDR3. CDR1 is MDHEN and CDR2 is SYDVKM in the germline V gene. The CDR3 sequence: CASRWGWNTEAFF. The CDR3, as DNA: TGTGCCAGCAGGTGGGGGTGGAACACTGAAGCTTTCTTT.

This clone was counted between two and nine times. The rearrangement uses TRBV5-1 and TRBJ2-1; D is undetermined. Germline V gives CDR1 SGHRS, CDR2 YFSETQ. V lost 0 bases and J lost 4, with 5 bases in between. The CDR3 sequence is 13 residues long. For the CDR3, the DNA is TGCGCCAGCAGCTTGGGAGGTTACAATGAGCAGTTCTTC. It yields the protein CASSLGGYNEQFF.